The 12 T cell receptor beta chains presented below share a single source sample, sequenced in a study of vaccination and CD4 T cells after COVID-19. Time point noted: late sampling 161 to 241 days after vaccination in a few convalescent patients. Treatment described: roughly ten-day PBMC culture with coronavirus spike peptide pools or control peptides (ViraFEST assay). An Oncomine TCR Beta short-read assay was used to sequence the DNA from cultured CD4+ T cells. One entry per CDR3 protein results from TCRdb running MiXCR on the PCR reads. The profile shows about 24,000 distinct CDR3 sequences, roughly 40% of them singletons. No antigen is known for these receptors. The sequencing used CD4+ T cells from blood, cultured in vitro, collected about 7 months after SARS-CoV-2 vaccination. All receptors derive from a human donor who had recovered from COVID-19.

The rearrangement links TRBV29-1 to TRBJ1-2; D is ambiguous. Germline loops: CDR1 SQVTM, CDR2 ANQGSEA. There are 11 residues in the CDR3. Trimming shortened V by 2 bases and J by 3 bases, and 4 bases separated the two germline ends. The CDR3 coding sequence is TGCAGCGTTGAAATAGACTATGGCTACACCTTC. This translates into CSVEIDYGYTF. Complete variable domain (other parts from reference TRBV29-1 and TRBJ1-2): SAVISQKPSRDICQRGTSLTIQCQVDSQVTMMFWYRQQPGQSLTLIATANQGSEATYESGFVIDKFPISRPNLTFSTLTVSNMSPEDSSIYLCSVEIDYGYTFGSGTRLTVV.

This clonotype has just a few counts. V and J are TRBV20-1 and TRBJ2-2, with a tentative D call TRBD2 (6 bases). CDR1 and CDR2 (germline): DFQATT, SNEGSKA (reference sequence). The V end was cut by 1 base, the J end by 5 bases, with 11 bases between. The CDR3 is 14 residues long. CDR3 sequence (DNA): TGCAGTGCTAGAGTGGGGGGTAAAACCGGGGAGCTGTTTTTT. Amino acid sequence: CSARVGGKTGELFF.

A few counts support this clonotype. V is TRBV15 and J is TRBJ1-2; possible D gene TRBD1, 5 bases. Germline CDR1 is LNHNV and CDR2 is YYDKDF (reference sequence). The CDR3 totals 13 residues. V shed 8 bases and J shed 4 bases, with 14 bases lying between them. CDR3 sequence reads: CATGSGQGYGYTF. CDR3 nucleotide sequence: TGTGCCACCGGGAGCGGCCAGGGCTATGGCTACACCTTC. Complete variable domain (other parts from reference TRBV15 and TRBJ1-2): DAMVIQNPRYQVTQFGKPVTLSCSQTLNHNVMYWYQQKSSQAPKLLFHYYDKDFNNEADTPDNFQSRRPNTSFCFLDIRSPGLGDTAMYLCATGSGQGYGYTFGSGTRLTVV.

This clonotype was counted only a few times. This chain links TRBV7-2 with TRBJ1-1; D gene unclear. Between the trimmed V and J ends, which lost 5 bases and 4 bases, there was a span of 20 bases. This CDR3 contains 16 residues. The germline gives CDR1 SGHTA, CDR2 FQGNSA. The CDR3 region has the DNA TGTGCCAGCAGCCCAACGGGTTTGAGGACGGGCACTGAAGCTTTCTTT. It yields the protein CASSPTGLRTGTEAFF.

In its sample, this clonotype was seen a few times. This CDR3 is CASSFQANTGELFF. The CDR3 bases are TGTGCCAGCAGCTTTCAGGCGAACACCGGGGAGCTGTTTTTT. The chain employs TRBV7-2 and TRBJ2-2; D is undetermined. The length of the CDR3 is 14 residues. Germline V gene data show CDR1 as SGHTA and CDR2 as FQGNSA. Trimming pared 3 bases from V and 0 bases from J, leaving 5 bases between.

Turning to this clonotype: A much larger clone differs from this one at a single base, so this may be a read error. The V call is TRBV6-1, the J call TRBJ2-7; 7 bases are shared with TRBD2. Germline-derived CDR1 and CDR2 are MNHNS and SASEGT. The CDR3 is made up of 15 amino acids. J was trimmed by 0 bases and V by 3 bases; bases with no gene match: 5. The CDR3 DNA follows: TGTGCCAGCAGTGAGGTGGCGGGAGACTCCTACGAGCAGTACTTC. Protein sequence: CASSEVAGDSYEQYF.

This clonotype was observed a handful of times. The V gene is TRBV6-1, the J gene TRBJ2-7, with D possibly matching TRBD2 (5 bases). Trimming pared 8 bases from V and 7 bases from J, leaving 24 bases between. This CDR3 comprises 15 residues. Germline CDR1 is MNHNS and CDR2 is SASEGT. The CDR3 DNA reads as TGTGCCAGCTCCCCTAGGATGGGAGCTCTGGGGGAGCAGTACTTC. It codes for CASSPRMGALGEQYF.

V and J are TRBV5-3 and TRBJ1-6; weak D call: TRBD1 (5 bases). TRBV5-3 is marked as an open reading frame, function uncertain. The V end was cut by 5 bases, the J end by 6 bases, with 12 bases between. The CDR3 totals 14 residues. For the CDR3, the DNA is TGTGCCAGAAGACCGACAGTCCTTAATTCACCCCTCCACTTT. It codes for CARRPTVLNSPLHF.

J is TRBJ2-1 and V is TRBV5-4; 11 nucleotides agree with TRBD2. The length of the CDR3 is 14 residues. V was pared by 1 base and J by 7 bases, with 1 base of the junction left unmatched. Germline CDR1 is SGHNT and CDR2 is YYREEE (reference sequence). The CDR3, as DNA: TGTGCCAGCAGCTTGACTAGCGGGAGAAATGAGCAGTTCTTC. Translation: CASSLTSGRNEQFF.

The rearrangement links TRBV6-1 to TRBJ2-7; 8 nucleotides agree with TRBD1. Germline V lookup: CDR1 MNHNS, CDR2 SASEGT. CDR3 size: 14 residues. The ends lost 6 bases at V and 3 bases at J; junction bases unmatched: 7. The CDR3: CASRSAGQDYEQYF. The DNA for the CDR3 is TGTGCCAGCAGATCCGCGGGACAGGACTACGAGCAGTACTTC.

The chain joins TRBV20-1 to TRBJ2-1, with 8 bases matching TRBD2. Germline values: CDR1 DFQATT, CDR2 SNEGSKA (reference sequence). J lost 1 base, V lost 5 bases, and 7 bases had no gene match. CDR3 length equals 15 residues. The CDR3 sequence is CSAPPGLESYNEQFF. DNA for the CDR3: TGCAGTGCTCCTCCGGGACTAGAGTCCTACAATGAGCAGTTCTTC.

The chain employs TRBV6-1 and TRBJ2-5; TRBD1 aligns across 10 bases. Germline V CDR1 and CDR2: MNHNS, SASEGT. This CDR3 spans 15 amino acids. With V trimmed by 6 bases and J by 4 bases, 8 bases remained unmatched. DNA for the CDR3: TGTGCCAGCAGCCACCGGGACAGGGGAGGAGAGACCCAGTACTTC. This gives the protein CASSHRDRGGETQYF.